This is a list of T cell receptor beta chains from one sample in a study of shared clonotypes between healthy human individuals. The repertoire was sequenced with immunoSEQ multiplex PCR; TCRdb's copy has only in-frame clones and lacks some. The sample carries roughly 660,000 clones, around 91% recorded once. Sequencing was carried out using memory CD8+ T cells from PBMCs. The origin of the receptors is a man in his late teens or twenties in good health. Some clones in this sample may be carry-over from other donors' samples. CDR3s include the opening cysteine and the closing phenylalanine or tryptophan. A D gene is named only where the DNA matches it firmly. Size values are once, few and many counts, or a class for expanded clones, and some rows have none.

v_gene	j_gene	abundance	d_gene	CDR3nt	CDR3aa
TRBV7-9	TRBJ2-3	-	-	TGTGCCAGCAGCTTAGGGACTACTAGCACAGATACGCAGTATTTT	CASSLGTTSTDTQYF
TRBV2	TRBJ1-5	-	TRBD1	TGTGCCAGCGGTGACAGGGGTGCGGGCAATCAGCCCCAGCATTTT	CASGDRGAGNQPQHF
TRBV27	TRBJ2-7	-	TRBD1	TGTGCCAGCGGATTCGGGACAGCTTACGAGCAGTACTTC	CASGFGTAYEQYF
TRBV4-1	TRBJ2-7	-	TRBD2	TGCGCCAGCAGCCAAGCCTCTAGCGGGAGATTTGCGGGCGAGCAGTACTTC	CASSQASSGRFAGEQYF
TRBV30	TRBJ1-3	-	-	TGTGCCTGGAGTTACCCGGGACGCGGAAACACCATATATTTT	CAWSYPGRGNTIYF
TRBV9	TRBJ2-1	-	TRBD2	TGTGCCAGCAGCGGTAGGGGACTAGCGAGAAACAATGAGCAGTTCTTC	CASSGRGLARNNEQFF
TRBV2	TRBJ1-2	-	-	TGTGCCAGCGGGGAAAGGGGCTATGGCTACACCTTC	CASGERGYGYTF
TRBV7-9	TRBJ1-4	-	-	TGTGCCAGCGGAACAGGGTCCTTTAATGAAAAACTGTTTTTT	CASGTGSFNEKLFF
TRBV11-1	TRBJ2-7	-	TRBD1	TGTGCCAGCAGCTTTGGGACAGAGGCCTACGAGCAGTACTTC	CASSFGTEAYEQYF
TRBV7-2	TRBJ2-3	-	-	TGTGCCAGCAGCCGTCGGGACTCCCAGGGTACGCAGTATTTT	CASSRRDSQGTQYF
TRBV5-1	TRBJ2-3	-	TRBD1	TGCGCCAGCCGCCAGGACAGGGGGCCAGATACGCAGTATTTT	CASRQDRGPDTQYF
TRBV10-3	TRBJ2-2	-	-	TGTGCCATCAGGGAGATTCTCACAGGGACCCACGGGGAGCTGTTTTTT	CAIREILTGTHGELFF
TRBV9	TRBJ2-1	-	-	TGTGCCAGCAGCGGGCGGGCGTCCTCGGGCAATGAGCAGTTCTTC	CASSGRASSGNEQFF
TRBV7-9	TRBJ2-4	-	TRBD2	TGTGCCAGCAGCCTCAAGACCCGGGACTACTTGTACTTC	CASSLKTRDYLYF
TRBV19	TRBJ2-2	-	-	TGTGCCAGTAGTTCCCGACCCGGACAGCTGTTTTTT	CASSSRPGQLFF
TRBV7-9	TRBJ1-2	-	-	TGTGCCAGCAGCTTAGTCGGGACTTTCTATGGCTACACCTTC	CASSLVGTFYGYTF
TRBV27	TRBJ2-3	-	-	TGTGCCAGCAGCAGGAGGCAAGCAGATACGCAGTATTTT	CASSRRQADTQYF
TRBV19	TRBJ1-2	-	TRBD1	TGTGCCAGTAGTATCCCCTGGGTCAGGGGGCTAGGAGGCTACACCTTC	CASSIPWVRGLGGYTF
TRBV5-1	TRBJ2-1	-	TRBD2	TGCGCCAGCAGCCCGGGGACTAGCCGGGGTGAGCAGTTCTTC	CASSPGTSRGEQFF
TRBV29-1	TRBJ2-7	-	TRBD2	TGCAGCGTTGAGGGGGAGGGGTCGGACTATTCCTACGAGCAGTACTTC	CSVEGEGSDYSYEQYF
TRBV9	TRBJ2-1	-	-	TGTGCCAGCAGCGTGGAGGGCTTCTACAATGAGCAGTTCTTC	CASSVEGFYNEQFF
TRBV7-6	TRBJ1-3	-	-	TGTGCCAGCAGCTTAGGACCCGGAAACACCATATATTTT	CASSLGPGNTIYF
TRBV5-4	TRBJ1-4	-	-	TGTGCCAGCAGCCAAGCCGGAGGGCTCGCAACTAATGAAAAACTGTTTTTT	CASSQAGGLATNEKLFF
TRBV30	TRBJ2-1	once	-	TGTGCCTTTTCCCCGGGCCTACTTGGGGATGAGCAGTTCTTC	CAFSPGLLGDEQFF